In this sample, the clone carrying this T cell receptor beta chain turned up a few times. V was clipped by 4 bases and J by 6 bases; unmatched bases: 8. Looked up from germline, CDR1 is GTSNPN and CDR2 is SVGIG (reference sequence). The CDR3 is made up of 13 amino acids. TCRdb's table, derived via immunoSEQ multiplex PCR, lists solely in-frame clones and lacks some. The sample has approximately 200,000 clones, about four fifths seen once. This specimen comes from a study of blood T cell repertoires in COVID-19. The sequenced sample consisted of peripheral blood. This TCR came from a woman older than 75 with acute or convalescent COVID-19. The chain recombines TRBV30 with TRBJ2-7; 8 bases fit TRBD1. In nucleotides, the CDR3 is TGTGCCTGGATGGGCAGGGGGACAGGCGAGCAGTACTTC. Its protein product is CAWMGRGTGEQYF. The full variable domain, with the rest looked up from reference TRBV30 and TRBJ2-7, is SQTIHQWPATLVQPVGSPLSLECTVEGTSNPNLYWYRQAAGRGLQLLFYSVGIGQISSEVPQNLSASRPQDRQFILSSKKLLLSDSGFYLCAWMGRGTGEQYFGPGTRLTVT.